The 7 T cell receptor beta chains below come from one sample, sequenced in a study of monozygotic twins with inflammatory bowel disease. Using the 5' RACE reads, TCRdb records one entry per CDR3 protein without DNA. The listing contains about 300,000 distinct CDR3 sequences. The specimen sequenced was blood. All receptors derive from a human donor with ulcerative colitis or Crohn's disease, or a healthy co-twin of an affected twin (not recorded which).

V and J are TRBV4-3 and TRBJ2-5; TCRdb proposes TRBD2, but this gene call is untestable without DNA. There are 18 residues in the CDR3. Germline lookup yields CDR1 LGHNA and CDR2 YSLEER. This chain's CDR3 is CASSQKPTGLADKETQYF.

The rearrangement uses TRBV20-1 and TRBJ2-3; checking the TCRdb D call of TRBD1 is not possible without DNA. Germline-derived CDR1 and CDR2 are DFQATT and SNEGSKA (reference sequence). The CDR3 loop spans 13 amino acids. The CDR3: CSARATGTDTQYF.

The chain combines TRBV2 with TRBJ2-7; TCRdb names TRBD2, which stays unverified in the absence of DNA. Germline CDR1 reads SNHLY; CDR2 reads FYNNEI. CDR3 length: 13 residues. The CDR3 sequence is CASSPGLAIRQYF.

This CDR3 is CSATGTGNTGELFF. The chain recombines TRBV20-1 with TRBJ2-2; with no DNA, the TCRdb D assignment of TRBD1 cannot be verified. The CDR3 extends over 14 amino acids. The germline V gene has CDR1 DFQATT and CDR2 SNEGSKA (reference sequence).

This chain links TRBV7-9 with TRBJ2-5; the D gene TCRdb calls, TRBD1, cannot be checked with no DNA. The CDR3 sequence is 16 residues long. Germline-derived CDR1 and CDR2 are SEHNR and FQNEAQ (reference sequence). The CDR3 region is CASSSSGTDMGETQYF.

The V and J genes are TRBV12-3 or TRBV12-4 and TRBJ2-3; the TRBD1 assignment by TCRdb is unverifiable without DNA. The CDR3 consists of 15 residues. CDR3 residues: CASSFERGATDTQYF.

The chain has TRBV6-5 and TRBJ1-1. This CDR3 has 16 amino acids. Germline V gives CDR1 MNHEY, CDR2 SVGAGI. The CDR3 loop is CASSYGRGYRNTEAFF.